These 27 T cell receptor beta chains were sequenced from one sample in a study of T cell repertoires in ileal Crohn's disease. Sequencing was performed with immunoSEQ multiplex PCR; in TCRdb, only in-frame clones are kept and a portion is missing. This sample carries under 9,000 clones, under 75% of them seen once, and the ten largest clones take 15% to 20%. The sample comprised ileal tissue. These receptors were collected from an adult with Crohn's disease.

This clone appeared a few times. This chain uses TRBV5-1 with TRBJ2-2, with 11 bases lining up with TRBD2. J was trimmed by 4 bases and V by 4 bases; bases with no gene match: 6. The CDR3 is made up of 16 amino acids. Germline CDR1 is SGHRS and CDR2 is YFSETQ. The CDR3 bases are TGCGCCAGCAGCCCCTGGGGACTAGCGGCCACCGGGGAGCTGTTTTTT. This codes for CASSPWGLAATGELFF.

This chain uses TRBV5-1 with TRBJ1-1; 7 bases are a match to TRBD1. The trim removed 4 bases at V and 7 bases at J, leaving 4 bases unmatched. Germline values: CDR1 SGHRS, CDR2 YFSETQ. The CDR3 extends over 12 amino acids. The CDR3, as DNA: TGCGCCAGCAGCCCCGGACAGGTTGAAGCTTTCTTT. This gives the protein CASSPGQVEAFF.

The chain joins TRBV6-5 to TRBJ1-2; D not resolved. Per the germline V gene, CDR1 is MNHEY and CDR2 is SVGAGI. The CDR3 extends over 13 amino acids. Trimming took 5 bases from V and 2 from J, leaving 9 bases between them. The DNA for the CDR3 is TGTGCCAGCAGTGCCCGGGAGAACTATGGCTACACCTTC. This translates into CASSARENYGYTF.

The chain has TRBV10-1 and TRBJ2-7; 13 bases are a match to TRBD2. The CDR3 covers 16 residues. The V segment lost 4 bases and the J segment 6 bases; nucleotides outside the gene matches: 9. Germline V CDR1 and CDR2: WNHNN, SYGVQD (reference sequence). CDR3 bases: TGCGCCAGCAGTGTGACTAGCGGGGGGTCTTCGCGCGAGCAGTACTTC. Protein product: CASSVTSGGSSREQYF.

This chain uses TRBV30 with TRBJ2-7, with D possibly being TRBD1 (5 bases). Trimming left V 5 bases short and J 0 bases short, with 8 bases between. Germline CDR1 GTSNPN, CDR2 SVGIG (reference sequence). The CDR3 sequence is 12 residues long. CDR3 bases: TGTGCCTGGGCGGACACCTCCTACGAGCAGTACTTC. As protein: CAWADTSYEQYF.

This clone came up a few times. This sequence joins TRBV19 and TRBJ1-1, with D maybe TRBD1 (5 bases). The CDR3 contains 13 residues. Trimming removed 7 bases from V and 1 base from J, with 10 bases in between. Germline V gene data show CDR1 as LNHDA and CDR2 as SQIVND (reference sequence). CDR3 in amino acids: CASTLDRNTEAFF. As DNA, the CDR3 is TGTGCCAGTACTTTAGACAGGAACACTGAAGCTTTCTTT.

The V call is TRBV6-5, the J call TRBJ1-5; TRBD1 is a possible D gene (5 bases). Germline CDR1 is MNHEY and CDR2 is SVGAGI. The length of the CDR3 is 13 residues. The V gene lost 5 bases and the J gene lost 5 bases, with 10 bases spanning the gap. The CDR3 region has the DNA TGTGCCAGCAGTATGGGAGGGGATCAGCCCCAGCATTTT. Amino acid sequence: CASSMGGDQPQHF.

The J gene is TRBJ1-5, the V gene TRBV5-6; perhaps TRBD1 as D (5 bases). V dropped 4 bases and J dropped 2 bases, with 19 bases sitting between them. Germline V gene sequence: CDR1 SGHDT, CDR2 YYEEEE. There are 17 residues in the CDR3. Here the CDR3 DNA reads TGTGCCAGCAGCCACGGGACTGGGTTTAGGGGCAATCAGCCCCAGCATTTT. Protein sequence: CASSHGTGFRGNQPQHF.

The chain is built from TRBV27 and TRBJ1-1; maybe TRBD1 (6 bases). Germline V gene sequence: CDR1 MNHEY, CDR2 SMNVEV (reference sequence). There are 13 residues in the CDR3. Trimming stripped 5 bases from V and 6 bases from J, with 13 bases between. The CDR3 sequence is CASSIRQVSEAFF. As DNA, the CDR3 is TGTGCCAGCAGTATTCGACAGGTATCTGAAGCTTTCTTT.

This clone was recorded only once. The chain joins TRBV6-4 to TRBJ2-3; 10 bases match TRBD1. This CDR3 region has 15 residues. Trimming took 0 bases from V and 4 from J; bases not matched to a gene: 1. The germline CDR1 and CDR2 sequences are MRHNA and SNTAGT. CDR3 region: CASSDSTGGADTQYF. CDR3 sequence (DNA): TGTGCCAGCAGTGACTCGACAGGGGGCGCAGATACGCAGTATTTT.

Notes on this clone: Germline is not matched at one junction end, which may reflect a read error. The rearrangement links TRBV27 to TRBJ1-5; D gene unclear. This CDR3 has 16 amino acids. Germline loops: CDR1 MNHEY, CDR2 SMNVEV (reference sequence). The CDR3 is CVSSHHPGYPRQPQHF. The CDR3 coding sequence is TGTGTCAGCAGTCACCACCCCGGGTATCCAAGGCAGCCCCAGCATTTT.

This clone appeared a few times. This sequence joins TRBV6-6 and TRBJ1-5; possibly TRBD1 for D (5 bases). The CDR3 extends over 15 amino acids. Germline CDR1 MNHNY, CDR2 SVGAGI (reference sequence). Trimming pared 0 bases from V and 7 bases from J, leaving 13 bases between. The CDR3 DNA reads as TGTGCCAGCAGTTACTCGCCAGGGTTGGGGCAGCCCCAGCATTTT. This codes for CASSYSPGLGQPQHF.

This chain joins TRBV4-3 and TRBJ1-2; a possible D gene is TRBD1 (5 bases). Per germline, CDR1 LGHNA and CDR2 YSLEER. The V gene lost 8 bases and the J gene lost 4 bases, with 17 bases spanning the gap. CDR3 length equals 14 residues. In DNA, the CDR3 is TGCGCCAGCCGAAACAGGTACGACGTCTATGGCTACACCTTC. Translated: CASRNRYDVYGYTF.

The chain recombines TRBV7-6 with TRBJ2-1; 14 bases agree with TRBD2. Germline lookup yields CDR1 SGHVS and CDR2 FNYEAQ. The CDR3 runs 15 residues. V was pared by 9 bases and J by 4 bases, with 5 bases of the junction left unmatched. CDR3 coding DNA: TGTGCCAGTTCGGGACTAGCGGGGGAATACAATGAGCAGTTCTTC. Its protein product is CASSGLAGEYNEQFF.

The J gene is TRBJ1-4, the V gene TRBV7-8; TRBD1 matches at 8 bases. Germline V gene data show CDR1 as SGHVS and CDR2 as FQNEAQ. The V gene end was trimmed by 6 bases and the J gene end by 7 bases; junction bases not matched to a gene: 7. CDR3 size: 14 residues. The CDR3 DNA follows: TGTGCCAGCAGTTCAGGGGGCGGGGGTGAAAAACTGTTTTTT. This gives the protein CASSSGGGGEKLFF.

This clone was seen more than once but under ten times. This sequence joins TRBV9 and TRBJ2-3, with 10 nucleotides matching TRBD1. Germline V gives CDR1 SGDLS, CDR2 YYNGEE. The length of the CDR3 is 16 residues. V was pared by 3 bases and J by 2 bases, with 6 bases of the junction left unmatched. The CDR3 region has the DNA TGTGCCAGCAGCGCAAGGACAGGGGGGGTCACAGATACGCAGTATTTT. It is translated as CASSARTGGVTDTQYF.

The DNA for the CDR3 is TGTGCCAGTAGTACCCGTTCGGCGGGCCGGCACGAGCAGTACTTC. Encoded protein: CASSTRSAGRHEQYF. The rearrangement links TRBV19 to TRBJ2-7; D is perhaps TRBD2 (5 bases). The CDR3 runs 15 residues. Germline CDR1 is LNHDA and CDR2 is SQIVND (reference sequence). Trimming left V 4 bases short and J 5 bases short, with 18 bases between.

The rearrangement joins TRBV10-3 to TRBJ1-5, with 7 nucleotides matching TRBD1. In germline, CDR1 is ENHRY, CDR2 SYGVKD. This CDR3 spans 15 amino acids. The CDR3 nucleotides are TGTGCAGCCCGAGAGACAGGGTCTAGCAATCAGCCCCAGCATTTT. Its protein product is CAARETGSSNQPQHF.

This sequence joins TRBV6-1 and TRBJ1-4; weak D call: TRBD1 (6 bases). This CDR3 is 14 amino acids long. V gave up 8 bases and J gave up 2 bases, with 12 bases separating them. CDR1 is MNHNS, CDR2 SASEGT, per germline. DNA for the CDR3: TGTGCCAGCGGGTGGGGGCGGACTAATGAAAAACTGTTTTTT. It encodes CASGWGRTNEKLFF.

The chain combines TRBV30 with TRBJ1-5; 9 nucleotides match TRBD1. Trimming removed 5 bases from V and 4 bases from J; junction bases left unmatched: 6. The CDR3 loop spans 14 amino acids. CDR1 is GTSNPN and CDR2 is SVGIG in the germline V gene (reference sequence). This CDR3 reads CAWGQGLPNQPQHF. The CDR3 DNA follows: TGTGCCTGGGGACAGGGGTTGCCGAATCAGCCCCAGCATTTT. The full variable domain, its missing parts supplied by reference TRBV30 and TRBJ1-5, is SQTIHQWPATLVQPVGSPLSLECTVEGTSNPNLYWYRQAAGRGLQLLFYSVGIGQISSEVPQNLSASRPQDRQFILSSKKLLLSDSGFYLCAWGQGLPNQPQHFGDGTRLSIL.

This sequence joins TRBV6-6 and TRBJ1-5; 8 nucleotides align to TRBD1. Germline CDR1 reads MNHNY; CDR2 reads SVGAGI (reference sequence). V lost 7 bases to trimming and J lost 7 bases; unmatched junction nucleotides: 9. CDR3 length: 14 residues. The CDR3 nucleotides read TGTGCCAGCAACCATGGACAGGGTGGACAGCCCCAGCATTTT. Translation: CASNHGQGGQPQHF.

The CDR3 region is CASSPIAKNIQYF. CDR3 coding DNA: TGCGCCAGCAGCCCTATAGCCAAAAACATTCAGTACTTC. The chain uses TRBV5-1 and TRBJ2-4, with no clear D. V lost 4 bases to trimming and J lost 0 bases, with 5 bases between them. CDR3 length: 13 amino acids. In germline, CDR1 is SGHRS, CDR2 YFSETQ. The variable domain in full, completed from reference TRBV5-1 and TRBJ2-4, reads KAGVTQTPRYLIKTRGQQVTLSCSPISGHRSVSWYQQTPGQGLQFLFEYFSETQRNKGNFPGRFSGRQFSNSRSEMNVSTLELGDSALYLCASSPIAKNIQYFGAGTRLSVL.

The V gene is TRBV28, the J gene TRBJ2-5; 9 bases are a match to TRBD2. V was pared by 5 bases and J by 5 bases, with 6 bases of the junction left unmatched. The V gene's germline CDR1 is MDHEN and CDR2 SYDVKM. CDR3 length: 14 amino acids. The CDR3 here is CASSKAGGVETQYF. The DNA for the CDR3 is TGTGCCAGCAGTAAAGCGGGGGGAGTCGAGACCCAGTACTTC.

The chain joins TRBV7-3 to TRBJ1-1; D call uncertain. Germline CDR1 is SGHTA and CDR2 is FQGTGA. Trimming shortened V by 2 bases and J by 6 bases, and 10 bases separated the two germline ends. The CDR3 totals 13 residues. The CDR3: CASSLLAGAEAFF. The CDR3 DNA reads TGTGCCAGCAGCTTACTGGCTGGAGCTGAAGCTTTCTTT. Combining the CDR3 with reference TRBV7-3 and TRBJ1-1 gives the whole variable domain GAGVSQTPSNKVTEKGKYVELRCDPISGHTALYWYRQSLGQGPEFLIYFQGTGAADDSGLPNDRFFAVRPEGSVSTLKIQRTERGDSAVYLCASSLLAGAEAFFGQGTRLTVV.

The CDR3 coding sequence is TGTGCCAGCAGTTCCGGGACGAGGGGGACAGCTGAAAAACTGTTTTTT. As protein: CASSSGTRGTAEKLFF. V and J are TRBV5-4 and TRBJ1-4, with 7 bases aligning to TRBD1. CDR1 is SGHNT and CDR2 is YYREEE in the germline V gene (reference sequence). V lost 5 bases and J lost 7; bases outside the gene matches: 14. This CDR3 has 16 residues.

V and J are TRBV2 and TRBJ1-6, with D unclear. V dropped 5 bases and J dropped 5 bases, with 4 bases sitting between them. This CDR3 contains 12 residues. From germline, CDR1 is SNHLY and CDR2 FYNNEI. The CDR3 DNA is TGTGCCAGCAGTCAAAATAATTCACCCCTCCACTTT. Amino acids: CASSQNNSPLHF.

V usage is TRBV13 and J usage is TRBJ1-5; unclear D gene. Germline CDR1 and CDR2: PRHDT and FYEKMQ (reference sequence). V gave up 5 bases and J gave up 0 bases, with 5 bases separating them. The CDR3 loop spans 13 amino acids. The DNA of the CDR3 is TGTGCCAGCAGCCGGTATAGCAATCAGCCCCAGCATTTT. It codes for CASSRYSNQPQHF.